Listed below are T cell receptor beta chains from one sample, sequenced in a study of early T cells in non-severe SARS-CoV-2 infection. MiXCR, applied by TCRdb to the 5' RACE reads, yields one record per CDR3 protein. The sample contains 42,000 or so distinct CDR3 sequences, around 6.3% of which appear only once. Sequencing was performed on whole blood, taken at baseline. The source is an adult who was a healthcare worker with PCR-confirmed SARS-CoV-2 infection or an uninfected control (not recorded which). CDR3s include the opening cysteine and the closing phenylalanine or tryptophan. D genes are given only for firm matches. The listing skips clone size in some rows; elsewhere it reads once, few, many or a size class.

clone size | D gene | J gene | V gene | CDR3 protein | CDR3 DNA
once | NA | TRBJ1-2 | TRBV6-2/TRBV6-3 | CASHRSNYGYTF | TGTGCCAGCCACAGGTCTAACTATGGCTACACCTTC
few | NA | TRBJ1-3 | TRBV5-6 | CASSLIGKEAGNTIYF | TGTGCCAGCAGCTTGATAGGGAAGGAGGCTGGAAACACCATATATTTT
few | NA | TRBJ2-2 | TRBV27 | CASSSPTSTNTGELFF | TGTGCCAGCAGTTCCCCGACAAGCACGAACACCGGGGAGCTGTTTTTT
many | NA | TRBJ2-3 | TRBV14 | CASSRQQASTDTQYF | TGTGCCAGCAGCCGCCAACAGGCCTCCACAGATACGCAGTATTTT
NA | NA | TRBJ2-7 | TRBV7-2 | CASSSPARDFSYEQYF | TGTGCCAGCAGCTCCCCCGCCCGGGACTTCTCCTACGAGCAGTACTTC
many | NA | TRBJ2-3 | TRBV7-2 | CASSLNMRERADTQYF | TGTGCCAGCAGCTTAAATATGAGGGAGCGGGCAGATACGCAGTATTTT
many | NA | TRBJ1-5 | TRBV5-1 | CASSIQGGNQPQHF | TGCGCCAGCAGCATACAGGGCGGCAATCAGCCCCAGCATTTT
many | NA | TRBJ1-1 | TRBV3-1 | CASSQAQNTEAFF | TGTGCCAGCAGCCAAGCACAGAACACTGAAGCTTTCTTT
few | NA | TRBJ2-7 | TRBV9 | CASSSTPYEQYF | TGTGCCAGCAGCTCCACTCCATACGAGCAGTACTTC
few | TRBD2 | TRBJ2-7 | TRBV18 | CASSPLTRLAGASYEQYF | TGTGCCAGCTCACCGCTAACGAGACTAGCGGGGGCCTCCTACGAGCAGTACTTC
NA | TRBD1 | TRBJ2-7 | TRBV7-9 | CASSLRDRPYEQYF | TGTGCCAGCAGCCTCCGGGACAGACCATACGAGCAGTACTTC
NA | NA | TRBJ2-7 | TRBV30 | CAWNVAGEQYF | TGTGCCTGGAATGTGGCTGGCGAGCAGTACTTC
many | TRBD2 | TRBJ2-7 | TRBV4-3 | CASSRGTSGYEQYF | TGCGCCAGCAGCCGTGGGACTAGCGGTTACGAGCAGTACTTC
many | TRBD1 | TRBJ2-6 | TRBV7-3 | CASSTGQGNGANVLTF | TGTGCCAGCAGCACGGGACAGGGTAATGGGGCCAACGTCCTGACTTTC
few | NA | TRBJ2-3 | TRBV20-1 | CSVHYRVTSTDTQYF | TGCAGTGTTCACTACCGGGTTACTAGCACAGATACGCAGTATTTT
NA | TRBD2 | TRBJ2-3 | TRBV10-3 | CAISEGTSEITDTQYF | TGTGCCATCAGTGAAGGGACTAGCGAAATCACAGATACGCAGTATTTT
NA | TRBD1 | TRBJ1-1 | TRBV20-1 | CSAKQGADTEAFF | TGCAGTGCCAAACAGGGGGCGGACACTGAAGCTTTCTTT
many | NA | TRBJ1-5 | TRBV28 | CASSPLLGNQPQHF | TGTGCCAGCAGTCCTCTCCTTGGGAATCAGCCCCAGCATTTT
many | TRBD1 | TRBJ1-1 | TRBV20-1 | CSARTGGAWNTEAFF | TGCAGTGCTAGGACAGGGGGCGCTTGGAACACTGAAGCTTTCTTT
many | NA | TRBJ2-5 | TRBV20-1 | CSARDGGPQETQYF | TGCAGTGCTAGAGATGGAGGGCCTCAAGAGACCCAGTACTTC
NA | TRBD2 | TRBJ2-1 | TRBV5-4 | CASSLTLLGLAGGNEQFF | TGTGCCAGCAGCCTCACCCTCCTGGGACTAGCGGGGGGGAATGAGCAGTTCTTC
many | TRBD1 | TRBJ1-2 | TRBV29-1 | CSVLPGGHYGYTF | TGCAGCGTCCTGCCAGGGGGCCACTATGGCTACACCTTC
many | NA | TRBJ1-5 | TRBV12-3/TRBV12-4 | CASSFQGSHQPQHF | TGTGCCAGCAGTTTTCAGGGGTCGCATCAGCCCCAGCATTTT
many | NA | TRBJ1-3 | TRBV20-1 | CSVHGRSGNTIYF | TGCAGTGTCCACGGTCGCTCTGGAAACACCATATATTTT
many | NA | TRBJ2-1 | TRBV5-4 | CASSSQGSSYNEQFF | TGTGCCAGCAGCTCCCAAGGGAGCTCCTACAATGAGCAGTTCTTC
many | NA | TRBJ2-7 | TRBV20-1 | CSASGGRDNYEQYF | TGCAGTGCTAGTGGAGGCCGGGACAATTACGAGCAGTACTTC
many | NA | TRBJ2-7 | TRBV30 | CAWSATGGNRYF | TGTGCCTGGAGCGCCACTGGGGGCAATAGGTACTTC
NA | TRBD1 | TRBJ2-7 | TRBV7-2 | CASRDRGHQEQYF | TGTGCCAGCCGGGACAGGGGGCATCAGGAGCAGTACTTC
NA | NA | TRBJ2-5 | TRBV3-1 | CASSLRGRQETQYF | TGTGCCAGCAGCCTTAGAGGACGCCAAGAGACCCAGTACTTC
many | NA | TRBJ1-1 | TRBV29-1 | CSVGGTRNTEAFF | TGCAGCGTTGGGGGGACAAGGAACACTGAAGCTTTCTTT
many | NA | TRBJ2-1 | TRBV7-2 | CASSFSKGRTYNEQFF | TGTGCCAGCAGCTTCTCCAAGGGGCGGACCTACAATGAGCAGTTCTTC
few | TRBD2 | TRBJ2-1 | TRBV5-4 | CASFPAGGQRNEQFF | TGTGCCAGCTTCCCGGCGGGGGGCCAGAGGAATGAGCAGTTCTTC
many | NA | TRBJ1-2 | TRBV4-1 | CASSQISGLEDGYTF | TGCGCCAGCAGCCAGATTTCGGGGCTCGAGGATGGCTACACCTTC
many | TRBD1 | TRBJ1-2 | TRBV20-1 | CSASRQGGFNYGYTF | TGCAGTGCTAGTCGCCAGGGGGGATTTAACTATGGCTACACCTTC
many | NA | TRBJ1-1 | TRBV12-3/TRBV12-4 | CASSYRREMNTEAFF | TGTGCCAGCAGTTACCGCAGGGAGATGAACACTGAAGCTTTCTTT
many | TRBD2 | TRBJ2-3 | TRBV7-2 | CASSLLQRGYTDTQYF | TGTGCCAGCAGCTTACTCCAGCGGGGGTACACAGATACGCAGTATTTT
many | NA | TRBJ1-2 | TRBV6-5 | CASSQDLIGYGYTF | TGTGCCAGCAGTCAAGACTTAATTGGCTATGGCTACACCTTC
many | TRBD1 | TRBJ1-5 | TRBV28 | CASSSGGATQPQHF | TGTGCCAGCAGTTCAGGGGGGGCAACTCAGCCCCAGCATTTT
few | NA | TRBJ2-2 | TRBV7-6 | CASSLVIASYTGELFF | TGTGCCAGCAGCTTAGTCATAGCGAGTTACACCGGGGAGCTGTTTTTT
few | NA | TRBJ1-1 | TRBV20-1 | CSARAGAGMNTEAFF | TGCAGTGCTAGAGCGGGTGCAGGAATGAACACTGAAGCTTTCTTT
many | NA | TRBJ2-5 | TRBV2 | CASRTGNQETQYF | TGTGCCAGCAGAACAGGGAACCAAGAGACCCAGTACTTC
few | NA | TRBJ2-3 | TRBV12-3/TRBV12-4 | CASSLYGKETTDTQYF | TGTGCCAGCAGTTTATACGGGAAGGAGACCACAGATACGCAGTATTTT
many | NA | TRBJ1-2 | TRBV7-9 | CASSLQQDGLYGYTF | TGTGCCAGCAGCTTACAGCAGGACGGCCTCTATGGCTACACCTTC
few | NA | TRBJ2-7 | TRBV28 | CASKFRDPYEQYF | TGTGCCAGCAAATTCCGGGACCCCTACGAGCAGTACTTC
few | NA | TRBJ2-2 | TRBV3-2 | CASSQLAGCCSNTGELFF | TGTGCCAGCAGCCAACTAGCGGGGTGCTGCTCGAACACCGGGGAGCTGTTTTTT
few | NA | TRBJ2-3 | TRBV1 | CTSSPSGLAHTDTQYF | TGCACCAGCAGCCCCAGCGGACTAGCCCACACAGATACGCAGTATTTT
few | NA | TRBJ2-1 | TRBV5-1 | CASSPFVAGEVNEQFF | TGCGCCAGCAGCCCTTTTGTGGCAGGGGAGGTAAATGAGCAGTTCTTC
many | TRBD1 | TRBJ2-7 | TRBV28 | CASRVPGQGAYEQYF | TGTGCCAGCAGGGTACCGGGACAGGGGGCCTACGAGCAGTACTTC
many | TRBD1 | TRBJ2-3 | TRBV2 | CASSTDRGSTDTQYF | TGTGCCAGCAGTACGGACAGGGGGAGTACAGATACGCAGTATTTT
many | TRBD1 | TRBJ2-7 | TRBV13 | CASSLRTGVYEQYF | TGTGCCAGCAGTCTTAGGACAGGGGTCTACGAGCAGTACTTC
many | TRBD1 | TRBJ1-1 | TRBV7-9 | CASSLGQGARTEAFF | TGTGCCAGCAGCTTAGGACAGGGGGCTAGGACTGAAGCTTTCTTT
NA | TRBD2 | TRBJ2-5 | TRBV24-1 | CATPRFRLAGDSQYF | TGTGCCACCCCGCGATTCAGGCTAGCGGGGGACTCACAGTACTTC
many | TRBD1 | TRBJ1-6 | TRBV6-1 | CASSEEGQGGEPLHF | TGTGCCAGCAGTGAAGAAGGACAGGGGGGAGAACCCCTCCACTTT
many | NA | TRBJ2-7 | TRBV6-6 | CASSYGGARYEQYF | TGTGCCAGCAGTTACGGGGGGGCTCGTTACGAGCAGTACTTC
many | NA | TRBJ2-1 | TRBV6-6 | CASGGYNEQFF | TGTGCCAGCGGGGGGTACAATGAGCAGTTCTTC
few | TRBD1 | TRBJ2-1 | TRBV7-2 | CASSFTGGSDEQFF | TGTGCCAGCAGCTTTACAGGGGGCTCGGATGAGCAGTTCTTC
many | NA | TRBJ2-3 | TRBV10-1 | CASSESTDTQYF | TGCGCCAGCAGTGAGTCTACAGATACGCAGTATTTT
NA | NA | TRBJ1-5 | TRBV19 | CASIQGYNQPQHF | TGTGCCAGTATACAGGGCTATAATCAGCCCCAGCATTTT
NA | NA | TRBJ2-5 | TRBV3-1 | CASSQAERFQETQYF | TGTGCCAGCAGCCAAGCGGAACGGTTCCAAGAGACCCAGTACTTC
many | NA | TRBJ1-5 | TRBV2 | CASSEVAQREPQHF | TGTGCCAGCAGTGAAGTAGCGCAGCGCGAGCCCCAGCATTTT